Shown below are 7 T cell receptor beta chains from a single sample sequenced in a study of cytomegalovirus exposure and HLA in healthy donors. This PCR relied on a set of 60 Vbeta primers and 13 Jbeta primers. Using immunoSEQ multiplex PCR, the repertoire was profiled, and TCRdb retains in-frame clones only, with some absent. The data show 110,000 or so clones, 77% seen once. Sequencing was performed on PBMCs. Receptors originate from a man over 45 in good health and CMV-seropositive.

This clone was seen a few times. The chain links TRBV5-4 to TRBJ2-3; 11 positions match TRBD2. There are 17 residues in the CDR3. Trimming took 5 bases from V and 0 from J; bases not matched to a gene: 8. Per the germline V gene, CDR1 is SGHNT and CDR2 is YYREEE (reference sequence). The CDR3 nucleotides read TGTGCCAGCAGGGCGAGTCTAGCGGGGGGCAGCACAGATACGCAGTATTTT. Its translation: CASRASLAGGSTDTQYF.

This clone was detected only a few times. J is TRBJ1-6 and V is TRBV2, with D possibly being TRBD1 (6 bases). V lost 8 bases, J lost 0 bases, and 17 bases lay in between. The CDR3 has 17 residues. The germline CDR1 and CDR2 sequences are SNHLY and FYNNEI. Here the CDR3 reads CASGGFLGSSYNSPLHF. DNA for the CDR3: TGTGCCAGCGGGGGCTTTTTGGGGAGCTCCTATAATTCACCCCTCCACTTT.

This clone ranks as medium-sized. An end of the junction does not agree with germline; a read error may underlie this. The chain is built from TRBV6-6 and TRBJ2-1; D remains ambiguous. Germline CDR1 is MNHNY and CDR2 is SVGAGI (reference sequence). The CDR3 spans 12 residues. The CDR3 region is CASSRPYNEQFF. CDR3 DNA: TGTGCCAGCTCGAGGCCCTATAATGAGCAGTTCTTC.

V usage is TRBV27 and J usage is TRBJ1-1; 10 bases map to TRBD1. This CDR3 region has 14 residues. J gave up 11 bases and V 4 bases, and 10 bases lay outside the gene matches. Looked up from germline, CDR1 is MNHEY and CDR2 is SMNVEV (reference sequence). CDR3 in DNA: TGTGCCAGCAGTTCACGCGGACAGGGGGTTTCGGCTTTCTTT. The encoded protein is CASSSRGQGVSAFF.

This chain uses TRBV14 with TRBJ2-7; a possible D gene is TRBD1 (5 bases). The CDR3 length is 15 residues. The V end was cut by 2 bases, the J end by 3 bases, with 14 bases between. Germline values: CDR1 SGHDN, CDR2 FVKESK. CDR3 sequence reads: CASSQIGQGNYEQYF. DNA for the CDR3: TGTGCCAGCAGCCAAATAGGGCAGGGAAACTACGAGCAGTACTTC. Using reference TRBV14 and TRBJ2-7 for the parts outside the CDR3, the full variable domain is EAGVTQFPSHSVIEKGQTVTLRCDPISGHDNLYWYRRVMGKEIKFLLHFVKESKQDESGMPNNRFLAERTGGTYSTLKVQPAELEDSGVYFCASSQIGQGNYEQYFGPGTRLTVT.

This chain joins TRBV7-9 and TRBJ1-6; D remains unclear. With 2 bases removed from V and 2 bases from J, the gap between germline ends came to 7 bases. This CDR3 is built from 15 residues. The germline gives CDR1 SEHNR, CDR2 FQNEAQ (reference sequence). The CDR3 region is CASSLHNAYNSPLHF. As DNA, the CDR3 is TGTGCCAGCAGCTTACACAACGCCTATAATTCACCCCTCCACTTT.

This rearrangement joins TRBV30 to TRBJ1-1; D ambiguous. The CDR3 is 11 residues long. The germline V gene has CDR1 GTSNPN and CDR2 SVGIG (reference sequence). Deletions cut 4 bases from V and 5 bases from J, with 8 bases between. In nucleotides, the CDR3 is TGTGCCTGGAATCCGAGGACTGAAGCTTTCTTT. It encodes CAWNPRTEAFF.